This T cell receptor beta chain was retrieved from a study of graft-versus-host responses after intestinal transplantation. Study context: Multivisceral, liver-intestinal, or isolated intestinal grafts were transplanted into recipients. The whole recipient group had anti-thymocyte globulin induction followed by tacrolimus and steroids for roughly three years.

TCRdb's copy holds only in-frame clones and misses some; the assay was immunoSEQ multiplex PCR. The data contain about 90,000 clones, over 80% of them singletons. In regard to this clone: Its antigen is unidentified.

The sample here was unstimulated CD8+ T cells sorted from spleen or lymph node cells, taken before intestinal transplant. The clonotype comes from a human donor who received an intestinal transplant.

The CDR3 DNA reads TGTGCCAGCAGCTTAAAGGGTACGCGGGGGATAACTGGAAACACCATATATTTT. Amino acids: CASSLKGTRGITGNTIYF. The V and J genes are TRBV7-3 and TRBJ1-3, with a weak D call TRBD1 (5 bases). The V end was cut by 1 base, the J end by 2 bases, with 18 bases between. Germline CDR1 reads SGHTA; CDR2 reads FQGTGA. CDR3 size: 18 residues.